The clone carrying this T cell receptor (beta chain) was recorded once. The sample holds other DNA sequences that translate to the same CDR3. As defined, naive CD8 cells were CD45RO-negative and positively selected for CCR7, with terminally differentiated effector memory CD45RA+ cells excluded. This record comes from a study of shared clonotypes between healthy human individuals. Some clones are missing from TCRdb's copy, which holds only in-frame ones; the method was immunoSEQ multiplex PCR. The sample consists of some 2.1 million clones, 90% to 95% of them appearing once. Trimming removed 3 bases from V and 4 bases from J, with 9 bases in between. The CDR3 totals 13 residues. CDR1 and CDR2 from the germline V gene are MDHEN and SYDVKM.

The receptor was derived from a man between 18 and 29 years old in good health. Some clones in this sample may be carry-over from other donors' samples. The V and J genes are TRBV28 and TRBJ2-5; a weak D match, TRBD1 (6 bases). Sequenced input: naive CD8+ T cells from PBMCs. The CDR3 DNA sequence: TGTGCCAGCAGTTTCAGGGGCCCAGAGACCCAGTACTTC. Amino acid sequence: CASSFRGPETQYF. The full variable domain, in which reference TRBV28 and TRBJ2-5 provide the parts outside the CDR3, is DVKVTQSSRYLVKRTGEKVFLECVQDMDHENMFWYRQDPGLGLRLIYFSYDVKMKEKGDIPEGYSVSREKKERFSLILESASTNQTSMYLCASSFRGPETQYFGPGTRLLVL.